This record looks at one T cell receptor beta chain sequence and its context. Its antigen remains unidentified. No quality values exist for individual bases; no much larger clone is one base distant. TCR repertoires of sorted CD4+ and CD8+ blood T cells from severe aplastic anemia patients and healthy subjects were deep-sequenced in the study. Ficoll-Paque density gradient centrifugation was used to isolate peripheral blood mononuclear cells. Before DNA extraction, CD4+ and CD8+ T cells were sorted with FACS or magnetic beads. Inclusive of the bounding cysteine and phenylalanine, the CDR3 is 15 residues long. Of all the DNA, just the CDR3 is kept, 45 bases in frame from base 1. V loses 6 bases of germline sequence and J loses 7 bases, and the interval between the two ends is 21 bases. The germline V gene encodes CDR1 KGHSH and CDR2 LQKENI. This entry comes from a study of CD8+CD57+ T cells in acquired aplastic anemia (dated by TCRdb to the late 2010s). General notes on the study: DNA extracted from sorted CD4+ and CD8+ cells had a mean of about 3.3 ug, with a range of 0.2 to 27.4 ug. Healthy donor samples averaged around 9.8 million reads for CD4+ and roughly 11 million for CD8+ cells. Summary of the overall study and its limitations: Patients and healthy controls showed no significant difference in CD8+ Simpson's diversity (P=0.060). Around 30 CD8+ CDR3 sequences were found to be shared between patients and controls, but these sequences appeared to be highly expressed in patients and within the immunodominant clones of the patients.

Genomic DNA served as template for TCR beta VDJ combination and CDR3 sequence profiling. An Illumina HiSeq 2000 was the platform used for TCR repertoire sequencing. As for the authors' bioinformatics: TRBV/TRBJ rearrangement plots, CDR3 size and DJ length profiles, and Simpson's diversity index were used to assess repertoires. The immunodominant clone was defined as the most abundant DNA sequence in deep sequencing data. CDR3 amino acid sequences were screened for sharing across subjects and compared with published repertoires and the VDJdb database. Using fastp at Q25 and MiXCR, TCRdb reprocessed the public reads and kept productive beta chains. Rows with one shared CDR3 protein collapse into an entry with the most common genes and DNA. These V and J calls are TCRdb output, not the study's own analysis. This sample is represented by around 140,000 distinct CDR3 sequences; 41% of them were singletons. Jointly, the top ten make up roughly 8.1% of the sample.

This TCR came from a human donor in good health, serving as a control. The source material was sorted CD4+, CD8+, or CD8+CD57+ T cells (not recorded which) from PBMCs. The chain is made from TRBV18 and TRBJ1-1; 5 matching bases give a weak D call of TRBD1. The DNA sequence is as follows: TGTGCCAGCTCCCTCGAGGGGCTGGCGGTAGGTGAAGCTTTCTTT. Translated, it gives CASSLEGLAVGEAFF.